The entry below describes one TCR beta chain. Its antigen remains unidentified. V lost 10 bases and J 6 bases, leaving 16 bases between the germline ends. This CDR3 has 13 residues. Germline V gene sequence: CDR1 MNHNY, CDR2 SVGAGI (reference sequence). This sample is part of a study of T cell repertoires in cytomegalovirus infection. From the reads, TCRdb called clonotypes with MiXCR, one entry per CDR3 protein. The table shows about a million distinct CDR3 sequences, with approximately 31% occurring only once. The J gene is TRBJ2-1, the V gene TRBV6-6; D is unclear. The receptor's source is a human donor in good health (CMV status not recorded). Some clones in this sample may be carry-over from other donors' samples. Sequences were derived from cultured CD8+ T cells from PBMCs, sampled from culture after CMV antigen stimulation. The CDR3 region has the DNA TGTGCCAACACCTCTGGTCGGAGCAATGAGCAGTTCTTC. As protein: CANTSGRSNEQFF.